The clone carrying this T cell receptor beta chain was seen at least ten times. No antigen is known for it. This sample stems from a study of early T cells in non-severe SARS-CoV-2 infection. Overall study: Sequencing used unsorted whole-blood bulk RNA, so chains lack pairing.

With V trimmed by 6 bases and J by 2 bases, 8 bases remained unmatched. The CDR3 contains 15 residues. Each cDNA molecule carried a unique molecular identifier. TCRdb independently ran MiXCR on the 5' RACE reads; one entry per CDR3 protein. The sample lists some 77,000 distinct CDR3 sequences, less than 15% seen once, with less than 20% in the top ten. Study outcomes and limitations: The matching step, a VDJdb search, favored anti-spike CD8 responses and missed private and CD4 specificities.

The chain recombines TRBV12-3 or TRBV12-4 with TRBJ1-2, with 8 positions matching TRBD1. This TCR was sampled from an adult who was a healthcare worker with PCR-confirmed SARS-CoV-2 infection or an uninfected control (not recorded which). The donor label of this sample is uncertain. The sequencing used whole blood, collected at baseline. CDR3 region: CASRRKQGVNYGYTF. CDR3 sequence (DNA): TGTGCCAGCAGACGCAAACAGGGGGTGAACTATGGCTACACCTTC.